The present entry profiles one T cell receptor (beta chain) with its context. Its specificity is not known. The CDR3 has 12 amino acids. CDR1 is LNHDA, CDR2 SQIVND, per germline (reference sequence). V shed 4 bases and J shed 7 bases, with 5 bases lying between them. The entry originates in a study of shared clonotypes between healthy human individuals. Overall study: For every donor, three CD4 naive, three CD4 memory, two CD8 naive and one CD8 memory plates were used.

General observations from the study: A few donors had 4% to 6.5% of their naive CD4 clonotypes in common.

The assay was run at deep level. Original processing notes: ImmunoSEQ yielded junction-only sequences lacking quality scores, so filtering differed. The table came from immunoSEQ multiplex PCR; TCRdb's copy has only in-frame clones and leaves some out. That table furnishes V, J and clone size, whereas the DNA furnished D and trimming. The data show some 2,100,000 clones, 95% seen once. This clonotype was obtained from a young man in good health. The sample taken for sequencing was naive CD4+ T cells sorted from blood. Subset: CD45RA+ positively selected. The chain employs TRBV19 and TRBJ1-6; D gene uncertain. The CDR3 spells CASSTQNSPLHF. In DNA, the CDR3 is TGTGCCAGTAGTACCCAAAATTCACCCCTCCACTTT. Together with reference TRBV19 and TRBJ1-6, the CDR3 gives the full variable domain: DGGITQSPKYLFRKEGQNVTLSCEQNLNHDAMYWYRQDPGQGLRLIYYSQIVNDFQKGDIAEGYSVSREKKESFPLTVTSAQKNPTAFYLCASSTQNSPLHFGNGTRLTVT.